This record concerns one T cell receptor (beta chain) sequence. Patients from Seattle were sampled longitudinally, starting during active infection. Under the authors' procedure: Amplification of reference gene primers provided the estimated nucleated cell counts. TCRdb's table, derived via immunoSEQ multiplex PCR, lists solely in-frame clones and lacks some. That table supplies the V and J calls and clone size; D and trimming were determined from the DNA. Of some 170,000 clones listed, 80% to 90% were seen once; the top ten hold about an eighth. The record originates from a study of blood T cell repertoires in COVID-19. Study background: Material from acute and convalescent COVID-19 was sourced from the United States, Italy and Spain. Sources were T cells, B-cell-depleted T cells, or PBMCs; the material itself was cDNA or gDNA.

Source material: peripheral blood. The sequence came from a woman between 65 and 79 years old with COVID-19, enrolled during active disease.

This CDR3 is CASSLPGRNTEAFF. For the CDR3, the DNA is TGTGCCAGCAGCTTGCCTGGCAGGAACACTGAAGCTTTCTTT. The chain uses TRBV11-2 and TRBJ1-1; D remains unclear. Germline V gives CDR1 SGHAT, CDR2 FQNNGV. The CDR3 is made up of 14 amino acids. Trimming took off 3 bases at V and 1 base at J, with 9 bases between the two ends.